This TCR beta chain is drawn from a study of blood T cell repertoires in COVID-19. Study-wide background: Sites in the United States, Italy and Spain provided acute and convalescent COVID-19 samples.

TCRdb's table, derived via immunoSEQ multiplex PCR, lists solely in-frame clones and lacks some. The data hold 95,000 to 130,000 clones, with about 80% observed a single time. V shed 1 base, J shed 2 bases, and the junction held 7 bases outside the gene matches. CDR1 is LGHDT, CDR2 YNNKEL, per germline (reference sequence). The CDR3 contains 17 residues. The chain has TRBV3-1 (or the pseudogene TRBV3-2) and TRBJ2-1; the match to TRBD1 covers 8 bases. Sequencing used peripheral blood. The clonotype comes from an older man with active or convalescent COVID-19. CDR3 bases: TGTGCCAGCAGCCAAGGAACAGGGGGATGGGCCTACAATGAGCAGTTCTTC. This gives the protein CASSQGTGGWAYNEQFF.